This TCR beta chain was observed in a study of CD8 T cells in ankylosing spondylitis. General observations from the study: For ankylosing spondylitis blood, a TCR beta motif of 7 or 8 highly homologous variants appeared characteristic. Prior work had noted some motif variants in reactive arthritis blood and synovial fluid. Disease-linked clones were found to be CD8+ and relatively rare in peripheral blood.

Generation of TCR beta libraries employed quantitative 5'-RACE incorporating molecular barcodes. TCRdb redid the calling of the 5' RACE reads with MiXCR, one entry per CDR3 protein. The data contain fewer than 250,000 distinct CDR3 sequences, roughly 10% of them singletons. V shed 7 bases, J shed 6 bases, and the junction held 6 bases outside the gene matches. The CDR3 totals 13 residues. Germline values: CDR1 MRHNA, CDR2 SNTAGT. This clonotype was counted between two and nine times. The antigen is undetermined. The chain couples TRBV6-4 to TRBJ1-5; 7 bases fit TRBD1. The sample taken for sequencing was blood, either unsorted or a sorted T cell fraction (not recorded which). The receptor was isolated from a male donor with ankylosing spondylitis or in good health (not recorded which). The CDR3 region has the DNA TGTGCCAGCATGACCCGGGACAGTCAGCCCCAGCATTTT. Protein product: CASMTRDSQPQHF.